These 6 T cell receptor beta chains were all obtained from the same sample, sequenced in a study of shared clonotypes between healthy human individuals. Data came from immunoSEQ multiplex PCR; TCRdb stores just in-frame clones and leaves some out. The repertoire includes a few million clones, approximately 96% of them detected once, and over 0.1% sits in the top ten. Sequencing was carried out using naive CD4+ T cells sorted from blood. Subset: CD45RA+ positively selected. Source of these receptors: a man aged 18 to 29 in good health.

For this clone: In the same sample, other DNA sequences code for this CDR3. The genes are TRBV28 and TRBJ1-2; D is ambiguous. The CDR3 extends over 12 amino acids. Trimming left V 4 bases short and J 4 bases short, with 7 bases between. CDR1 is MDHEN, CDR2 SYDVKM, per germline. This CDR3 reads CASSSPGYGYTF. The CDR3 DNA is TGTGCCAGCAGTTCCCCAGGCTATGGCTACACCTTC.

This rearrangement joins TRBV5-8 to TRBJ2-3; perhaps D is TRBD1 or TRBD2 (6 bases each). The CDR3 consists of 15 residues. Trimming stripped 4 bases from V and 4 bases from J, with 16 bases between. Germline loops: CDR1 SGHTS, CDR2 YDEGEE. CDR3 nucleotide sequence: TGTGCCAGCAGCCTGACGGGGGCATCGTCAGATACGCAGTATTTT. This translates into CASSLTGASSDTQYF.

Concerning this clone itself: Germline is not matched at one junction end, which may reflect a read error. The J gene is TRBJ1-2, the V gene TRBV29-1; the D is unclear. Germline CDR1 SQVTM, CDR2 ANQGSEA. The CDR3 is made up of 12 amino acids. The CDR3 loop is CSVDLENYGCTF. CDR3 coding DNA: TGCAGCGTTGATTTAGAGAACTATGGCTGCACCTTC.

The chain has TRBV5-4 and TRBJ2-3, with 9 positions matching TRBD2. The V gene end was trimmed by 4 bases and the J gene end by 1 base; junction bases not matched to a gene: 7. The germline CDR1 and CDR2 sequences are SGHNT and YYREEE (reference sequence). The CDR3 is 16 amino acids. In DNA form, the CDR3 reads TGTGCCAGCAGCACGGATAGCGGGGGACGCACAGATACGCAGTATTTT. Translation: CASSTDSGGRTDTQYF.

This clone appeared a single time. This CDR3 reads CASSIKSNTEAFF. CDR3 coding DNA: TGTGCCAGCAGCATAAAATCGAACACTGAAGCTTTCTTT. V gene TRBV7-6 combines with J gene TRBJ1-1; unclear D gene. Trimming stripped 5 bases from V and 1 base from J, with 8 bases between. Looked up from germline, CDR1 is SGHVS and CDR2 is FNYEAQ. The CDR3 extends over 13 amino acids. The variable domain in full, with the rest retrieved from reference TRBV7-6 and TRBJ1-1, is GAGVSQSPRYKVTKRGQDVALRCDPISGHVSLYWYRQALGQGPEFLTYFNYEAQQDKSGLPNDRFSAERPEGSISTLTIQRTEQRDSAMYRCASSIKSNTEAFFGQGTRLTVV.

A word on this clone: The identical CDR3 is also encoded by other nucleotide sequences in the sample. The CDR3 loop is CASSPPGRLSYEQYF. The CDR3 DNA reads as TGTGCCAGCTCACCACCAGGCAGGTTATCCTACGAGCAGTACTTC. V and J are TRBV18 and TRBJ2-7; no clear D gene. Germline values: CDR1 KGHSH, CDR2 LQKENI. CDR3 length: 15 residues. The V end lost 0 bases, the J end lost 1 base, and 10 bases lay between the germline ends.